Listed below are T cell receptor beta chains from one sample, sequenced in a study of human T cells and chemical hapten exposure. TCRdb analysed the RACE reads with MiXCR anew, one entry per CDR3 protein. Here the sample spans 100,000 or so distinct CDR3 sequences, 9.5% to 11% being singletons. Sequencing was performed on whole blood, taken in connection with sensitization to the hapten diphenylcyclopropenone (DPC). The receptors stem from a middle-aged woman with alopecia areata. Some clones in this sample may be carry-over from other donors' samples. Both conserved end residues are part of each CDR3. Each record gives: V gene, CDR3 protein.

V: TRBV20-1; CDR3: CSARVSGQGWYTEAFF
V: TRBV3-1; CDR3: CASSQEFRGGEQFF
V: TRBV5-4; CDR3: CASSLSGLGNEQFF
V: TRBV4-1; CDR3: CASSSDVGPGNTIYF
V: TRBV20-1; CDR3: CSARPTGTDTQYF
V: TRBV6-2/TRBV6-3; CDR3: CASSYSSGGQTNSFYEQYF
V: TRBV6-1; CDR3: CASSGRTGDRGYTF
V: TRBV29-1; CDR3: CSVVKAWDTEAFF
V: TRBV5-5; CDR3: CASSPGGPGHRPQPQHF
V: TRBV6-5; CDR3: CASSYTVGLAENQYF
V: TRBV11-3; CDR3: CASSLAGPGTDTQYF
V: TRBV10-2; CDR3: CASSEPRPVTEAFF
V: TRBV6-5; CDR3: CASSYRDPGKAFF
V: TRBV6-1; CDR3: CASSETSGNPRGGLF
V: TRBV15; CDR3: CATSRGGDRGLIGYTF
V: TRBV6-1; CDR3: CASRFLTSVGTEAFF
V: TRBV5-1; CDR3: CASSLLAGSTGELFF
V: TRBV12-3/TRBV12-4; CDR3: CASSPGFLYEQYF
V: TRBV29-1; CDR3: CSVDDSGGNYEQYF
V: TRBV6-5; CDR3: CASSYKADPSPLHF
V: TRBV29-1; CDR3: CSVAGGGAYNEQFF
V: TRBV27; CDR3: CASSFGTGGVTEAFF
V: TRBV5-1; CDR3: CASSFGQGPDQPQHF
V: TRBV6-2/TRBV6-3; CDR3: CASHPQGAGSNYGYTF
V: TRBV11-2; CDR3: CASSLDGGVDFF
V: TRBV9; CDR3: CASSVAGNYEQYF